Listed below are T cell receptor beta chains from one sample, sequenced in a study of CD8 T cells in Susac syndrome. Using its own MiXCR run on the immunoSEQ multiplex PCR reads, TCRdb lists one record per CDR3 protein. The sample consists of approximately 70,000 distinct CDR3 sequences, around 96% of them appearing once. Material for sequencing was CD4+ T cells from PBMCs. These receptors were taken from a human donor with multiple sclerosis. Both conserved end residues are part of each CDR3. A D gene is named only where the DNA matches it firmly. A clone size is listed for some rows: how often the clone was seen (once, few, many), or a class if it is expanded.

>.|once|TRBV18|TRBJ2-7
TGTGCCAGCTCACCACAGGGTTCGGACTACGAGCAGTACTTC
CASSPQGSDYEQYF
>.|.|TRBV24-1|TRBJ2-1
TGTGCCACCTCCCCCAACGGTGTAGGGGTCTCCTACAATGAGCAGTTCTTC
CATSPNGVGVSYNEQFF
>.|.|TRBV5-1|TRBJ2-5
TGCGCCAGCAGCTTGGTTTTTGGGGGAGAGACCCAGTACTTC
CASSLVFGGETQYF
>TRBD1|.|TRBV3-1|TRBJ1-2
TGTGCCAGCAGCCAGAGGGACAGTTCGGGAGGCTACACCTTC
CASSQRDSSGGYTF
>TRBD1|.|TRBV27|TRBJ2-3
TGTGCCAGCATGGGTGCGGGACAGGGTGAAGATACGCAGTATTTT
CASMGAGQGEDTQYF
>.|.|TRBV2|TRBJ2-5
TGTGCCAGCGGGAGCGAATTCCAAGAGACCCAGTACTTC
CASGSEFQETQYF
>.|.|TRBV5-1|TRBJ2-5
TGCGCCAGCAGCTTGGGGACTACCCAAGAGACCCAGTACTTC
CASSLGTTQETQYF
>.|.|TRBV5-4|TRBJ2-5
TGTGCCAGCAGCCAGGACCACAGAGAGACCCAGTACTTC
CASSQDHRETQYF
>.|.|TRBV11-2|TRBJ2-3
TGTGCCAGCAGCCCCTGGCAAGGGTCAGATACGCAGTATTTT
CASSPWQGSDTQYF
>TRBD2|.|TRBV13|TRBJ2-5
TGTGCCAGCAGCTTAGAGCCTTTGCGGGGGGCCCAAGAGACCCAGTACTTC
CASSLEPLRGAQETQYF
>.|.|TRBV3-1|TRBJ1-2
TGTGCCAGCAGCGTCGACAGTCTCTATGGCTACACCTTC
CASSVDSLYGYTF
>.|.|TRBV7-8|TRBJ2-5
TGTGCCAGCAGCTTAGATGGAGAGACCCAGTACTTC
CASSLDGETQYF
>.|.|TRBV24-1|TRBJ2-5
TGTGCCACCAGTGATCCTACAGAGAAGACCCAGTACTTC
CATSDPTEKTQYF
>TRBD2|.|TRBV29-1|TRBJ2-3
TGCAGCGTTGACAAGACTAGCGTCAGCTCAGATACGCAGTATTTT
CSVDKTSVSSDTQYF
>.|.|TRBV28|TRBJ2-1
TGTGCCAGCAGGCCCACATCCGCCTACAATGAGCAGTTCTTC
CASRPTSAYNEQFF
>.|once|TRBV13|TRBJ2-3
TGTGCCAGCAGCCTAATGGTAGGACTTGGGTCCACAGATACGCAGTATTTT
CASSLMVGLGSTDTQYF
>.|.|TRBV12-3/TRBV12-4|TRBJ1-1
TGTGCCAGCAGGGGACCGGGAGTTATCGCTGAAGCTTTCTTT
CASRGPGVIAEAFF
>.|.|TRBV29-1|TRBJ2-5
TGCAGCGTTGAAGATCCTAGAGGTCTCGAGACCCAGTACTTC
CSVEDPRGLETQYF
>.|.|TRBV5-1|TRBJ2-7
TGCGCCAGCAGCACTGGACAGTCCTACGAGCAGTACTTC
CASSTGQSYEQYF
>TRBD2|.|TRBV7-8|TRBJ2-3
TGTGCCAGCAGCTCAACTAGCGGGGGAAACACAGATACGCAGTATTTT
CASSSTSGGNTDTQYF
>.|.|TRBV7-9|TRBJ2-3
TGTGCCAGCAGCCAACTGACAGATACGCAGTATTTT
CASSQLTDTQYF
>TRBD1|.|TRBV5-4|TRBJ2-5
TGTGCCAGCGGGGGACAGGGGAGCCAAGAGACCCAGTACTTC
CASGGQGSQETQYF
>TRBD1|.|TRBV5-1|TRBJ1-2
TGCGCCAGCAGCCTCCAACAGGGGGCCAGCTATGGCTACACCTTC
CASSLQQGASYGYTF
>TRBD2|.|TRBV6-6|TRBJ2-1
TGTGCCAGCAGTTACCGCGGGGGTTCGGGCAATGAGCAGTTCTTC
CASSYRGGSGNEQFF
>TRBD1|.|TRBV18|TRBJ2-1
TGTGCCAGCTCCCCCAGCGGGACAGGGTACAATGAGCAGTTCTTC
CASSPSGTGYNEQFF
>TRBD2|.|TRBV24-1|TRBJ2-3
TGTGCCACCAGTGATCCCCGGACTAGCGGGGGGGCCGGAGATACGCAGTATTTT
CATSDPRTSGGAGDTQYF
>.|.|TRBV4-3|TRBJ2-1
TGCGCCAGCAGCCAAGAATTCCGGGGCAATGAGCAGTTCTTC
CASSQEFRGNEQFF
>.|once|TRBV5-4|TRBJ2-5
TGTGCCAGCAGCTTGGGAGACAGGCTACAAGAGACCCAGTACTTC
CASSLGDRLQETQYF
>.|.|TRBV5-4|TRBJ2-7
TGTGCCAGCAGCTTGTACTCGACGGAAAACTACGAGCAGTACTTC
CASSLYSTENYEQYF
>TRBD1|.|TRBV20-1|TRBJ1-2
TGCAGTGCTGATGACAGGGACTATGGCTACACCTTC
CSADDRDYGYTF
>.|once|TRBV5-1|TRBJ2-2
TGCGCCAGCACTACGTTGGGAATCGGGGAGCTGTTTTTT
CASTTLGIGELFF
>TRBD2|.|TRBV10-3|TRBJ2-7
TGTGCCATCAGTGAGTCCCTTCCCAGGGAGGGCTACGAGCAGTACTTC
CAISESLPREGYEQYF
>TRBD2|.|TRBV7-2|TRBJ2-3
TGTGCCAGCAGCTTAGGCGGGACTAGCGGGGTACAGGCAGATACGCAGTATTTT
CASSLGGTSGVQADTQYF
>.|once|TRBV12-3/TRBV12-4|TRBJ1-1
TGTGCCAGCAGTTTAGGAGGGACGAAGAACACTGAAGCTTTCTTT
CASSLGGTKNTEAFF
>.|.|TRBV19|TRBJ1-1
TGTGCCAGCCGACAGAGCCCTCTGGAGAACACTGAAGCTTTCTTT
CASRQSPLENTEAFF
>.|.|TRBV25-1|TRBJ1-2
TGTGCCAGCAAGCTGCAGGAAGGGGCTGGCTACACCTTC
CASKLQEGAGYTF
>.|.|TRBV20-1|TRBJ1-3
TGCAGTGCTAGAGTTGAATTAAAGGGGGGGAACACCATATATTTT
CSARVELKGGNTIYF
>.|.|TRBV7-2|TRBJ2-3
TGTGCCAGCAGCTTAGTCGGAAAGAGCACAGATACGCAGTATTTT
CASSLVGKSTDTQYF
>.|.|TRBV7-3|TRBJ2-1
TGTGCCAGCAGCCCCCGACAGGCCTCCTACAATGAGCAGTTCTTC
CASSPRQASYNEQFF
>TRBD2|.|TRBV25-1|TRBJ2-1
TGTGCCAGCAGTGAGGGCGGGGGAGACTCCTACAATGAGCAGTTCTTC
CASSEGGGDSYNEQFF
>.|.|TRBV9|TRBJ2-2
TGTGCCAGCAGCGTAGAGCGTCAGGGGCGGAACACCGGGGAGCTGTTTTTT
CASSVERQGRNTGELFF
>.|.|TRBV3-1|TRBJ1-1
TGTGCCAGTTCGAATGCGGGCACTGAAGCTTTCTTT
CASSNAGTEAFF
>.|.|TRBV27|TRBJ1-1
TGTGCCAGCAGGCTAACAGGGAGGATCACTGAAGCTTTCTTT
CASRLTGRITEAFF
>TRBD1|.|TRBV3-1|TRBJ2-3
TGTGCCAGCAGCTCGAGGGGGCGCGGGACAGATACGCAGTATTTT
CASSSRGRGTDTQYF
>.|.|TRBV6-6|TRBJ2-5
TGTGCCAGCAGTTACCCAGGGAGCCAAGAGACCCAGTACTTC
CASSYPGSQETQYF
>.|.|TRBV7-2|TRBJ2-2
TGTGCCAGCAGCCAGCCACGGGGTTTCCCGACCGGGGAGCTGTTTTTT
CASSQPRGFPTGELFF